This T cell receptor beta chain was recovered during a study of T-cell memory formation after mild COVID-19. Across the study: TCR clusters showed largely donor specificity. General study points: Among contracting clones, CD4+ were mainly CM/EM and CD8+ enriched in EMRA.

TCR alpha and TCR beta cDNA libraries carrying sample barcodes and UMIs were produced by 5'RACE using constant-segment primers. TCRdb re-called the 5' RACE reads through MiXCR, storing one row per CDR3 protein. The data show a few hundred thousand distinct CDR3 sequences, approximately 16% seen once. V was trimmed by 1 base and J by 5 bases, leaving 20 bases between them. The CDR3 covers 17 residues. CDR1 is MGHRA and CDR2 is YSYEKL in the germline V gene. This clonotype has a handful of counts. As yet, its antigen is unknown. The sequencing input was PBMCs or a T cell subset sorted from them (not recorded which). The genes are TRBV4-1 and TRBJ1-1, with a weak D call TRBD1 (6 bases). The clonotype was recovered from a young man who had mild COVID-19 (a few samples of this study predate the infection). Cell type and time point are not known. The CDR3 coding sequence is TGCGCCAGCAGCCAAGTTGGGCAGGGGAGAATGGGTACTGAAGCTTTCTTT. Amino acids: CASSQVGQGRMGTEAFF.